A single sample is the source of the 23 T cell receptor beta chains below, sequenced in a study of blood T cell repertoires in COVID-19. The data were produced by immunoSEQ multiplex PCR, yet TCRdb's version contains in-frame clones alone and is incomplete. The table shows 200,000 or so clones, with approximately 80% occurring only once. The material sequenced was peripheral blood. The receptors originated from a human donor in a cohort sampled during active COVID-19.

The V call is TRBV18, the J call TRBJ1-3, with D possibly matching TRBD1 (6 bases). The length of the CDR3 is 17 residues. V lost 3 bases, J lost 3 bases, and 18 bases lay in between. The germline gives CDR1 KGHSH, CDR2 LQKENI. Written as DNA, the CDR3 is TGTGCCAGCTCACCCCCGGGTGGGGGGGCGCGTGGAAACACCATATATTTT. Protein: CASSPPGGGARGNTIYF.

This clone has a single count. The rearrangement uses TRBV24-1 and TRBJ1-6; possible D gene TRBD1, 5 bases. The CDR3 length is 14 residues. The V gene's germline CDR1 is KGHDR and CDR2 SFDVKD. Trimming left V 5 bases short and J 8 bases short, with 12 bases between. CDR3 protein: CATSGSRVDSPLHF. Written as DNA, the CDR3 is TGTGCCACCAGTGGTTCCAGGGTAGATTCACCCCTCCACTTT.

The V gene is TRBV7-6, the J gene TRBJ1-3; TRBD1 matches at 7 bases. Germline CDR1 SGHVS, CDR2 FNYEAQ. The CDR3 is made up of 16 amino acids. The trim removed 5 bases at V and 0 bases at J, leaving 7 bases unmatched. The CDR3 region has the DNA TGTGCCAGCAGCATGGACAGGCAGGTCTCTGGAAACACCATATATTTT. It encodes CASSMDRQVSGNTIYF.

V is TRBV6-6 and J is TRBJ1-5; D uncertain. The CDR3 sequence is 16 residues long. V lost 2 bases and J lost 0, with 11 bases in between. Germline V gene sequence: CDR1 MNHNY, CDR2 SVGAGI (reference sequence). The CDR3 loop is CASSYKSGYSNQPQHF. In DNA form, the CDR3 reads TGTGCCAGCAGTTACAAGTCCGGGTATAGCAATCAGCCCCAGCATTTT.

This chain links TRBV27 with TRBJ2-6; D is unclear. V was cut by 7 bases and J by 1 base, with 5 bases left in between. Germline CDR1 is MNHEY and CDR2 is SMNVEV (reference sequence). The CDR3 has 13 residues. The CDR3 DNA is TGTGCCAGCATGAGGTCTGGGGCCAACGTCCTGACTTTC. Encoded protein: CASMRSGANVLTF.

The J gene is TRBJ1-3, the V gene TRBV5-1, with D tentatively TRBD1 (5 bases). This CDR3 has 16 residues. CDR1 is SGHRS, CDR2 YFSETQ, per germline. V gave up 0 bases and J gave up 4 bases, with 14 bases separating them. CDR3 region: CASSLGQFLGGNTIYF. In DNA form, the CDR3 reads TGCGCCAGCAGCTTGGGACAGTTCTTGGGCGGAAACACCATATATTTT.

The rearrangement links TRBV28 to TRBJ2-5; TRBD1 agrees at 7 bases. Germline CDR1 reads MDHEN; CDR2 reads SYDVKM. The CDR3 consists of 10 residues. V was pared by 6 bases and J by 13 bases, with 5 bases of the junction left unmatched. Here the CDR3 DNA reads TGTGCCAGCAGCGACAGGGTTCGGTACTTC. Translation gives CASSDRVRYF.

V usage is TRBV12-3 or TRBV12-4 and J usage is TRBJ2-1; no definite D call. The CDR3 sequence is 13 residues long. Between the trimmed V and J ends, which lost 2 bases and 7 bases, there was a span of 9 bases. The CDR3 DNA reads TGTGCCAGCAGTTTATACGGGTTGAATGAGCAGTTCTTC. It translates to CASSLYGLNEQFF.

The chain has TRBV4-1 and TRBJ1-1; D might be TRBD1 (6 bases). The CDR3 is 14 residues long. Per germline, CDR1 MGHRA and CDR2 YSYEKL. Trimming left V 4 bases short and J 8 bases short, with 17 bases between. In nucleotides, the CDR3 is TGCGCCAGCAGCCGTCGGGACACCCAATACGAAGCTTTCTTT. It translates to CASSRRDTQYEAFF.

The chain links TRBV5-1 to TRBJ2-7; the D gene is possibly TRBD2 (5 bases). Trimming cost V 4 bases and J 5 bases, with 10 bases left between them. Germline CDR1 is SGHRS and CDR2 is YFSETQ. The CDR3 loop spans 12 amino acids. CDR3 in DNA: TGCGCCAGCAGCCGGACTGTAGACGAGCAGTACTTC. This sequence encodes CASSRTVDEQYF.

This rearrangement joins TRBV2 to TRBJ2-7, with 8 bases matching TRBD1. The CDR3 has 13 residues. Trimming cost V 6 bases and J 3 bases; bases outside gene matches: 4. Per the germline V gene, CDR1 is SNHLY and CDR2 is FYNNEI. The CDR3 loop reads CASRGQAIYEQYF. In nucleotides, the CDR3 is TGTGCCAGCAGGGGACAGGCGATCTACGAGCAGTACTTC.

This clone came up a few times. The V gene is TRBV9, the J gene TRBJ1-1, with D perhaps TRBD1 (5 bases). This CDR3 is 15 amino acids long. V was pared by 2 bases and J by 1 base, with 12 bases between. Germline V lookup: CDR1 SGDLS, CDR2 YYNGEE. CDR3 nucleotides: TGTGCCAGCAGCGTTTCTGCTGGGGCGAACACTGAAGCTTTCTTT. This codes for CASSVSAGANTEAFF.

V usage is TRBV28 and J usage is TRBJ2-2; D is unclear. From germline, CDR1 is MDHEN and CDR2 SYDVKM. V dropped 5 bases and J dropped 6 bases, with 10 bases sitting between them. This CDR3 is built from 13 residues. CDR3 protein: CASSRSLPGELFF. The CDR3 DNA reads as TGTGCCAGCAGTCGGAGTCTGCCCGGGGAGCTGTTTTTT.

The genes are TRBV6-1 and TRBJ2-2; maybe TRBD1 (6 bases). There are 16 residues in the CDR3. Germline V CDR1 and CDR2: MNHNS, SASEGT. The V and J ends lost 0 bases and 5 bases respectively, with 13 bases between them. CDR3 residues: CASSEAAGVRTGELFF. The DNA of the CDR3 is TGTGCCAGCAGTGAAGCAGCAGGGGTACGGACCGGGGAGCTGTTTTTT.

V gene TRBV11-2 combines with J gene TRBJ2-6, with 8 bases lining up with TRBD1. The CDR3 has 19 residues. Germline CDR1 and CDR2: SGHAT and FQNNGV. V lost 1 base, J lost 1 base, and 9 bases stayed unmatched. CDR3 in amino acids: CASSLARRTGKSGANVLTF. Written as DNA, the CDR3 is TGTGCCAGCAGCTTAGCCCGAAGGACAGGGAAGTCTGGGGCCAACGTCCTGACTTTC.

The V and J genes are TRBV11-1 and TRBJ1-6; D is uncertain. V lost 4 bases, J lost 6 bases, and 7 bases lay in between. Germline V gene lookup returns CDR1 SGHAT and CDR2 FQDESV (reference sequence). This CDR3 region has 13 residues. Here the CDR3 DNA reads TGTGCCAGCAGCTACGCCAGTAATTCACCCCTCCACTTT. The encoded protein is CASSYASNSPLHF.

J is TRBJ1-2 and V is TRBV30; 7 nucleotides line up with TRBD1. Germline trimming cut 5 bases from V and 2 bases from J; bases unmatched to any gene: 5. The CDR3 length is 13 residues. CDR1 is GTSNPN and CDR2 is SVGIG in the germline V gene (reference sequence). In nucleotides, the CDR3 is TGTGCCTGGGCACAGGGGTTGAACTATGGCTACACCTTC. It yields the protein CAWAQGLNYGYTF. Complete variable domain (other parts from reference TRBV30 and TRBJ1-2): SQTIHQWPATLVQPVGSPLSLECTVEGTSNPNLYWYRQAAGRGLQLLFYSVGIGQISSEVPQNLSASRPQDRQFILSSKKLLLSDSGFYLCAWAQGLNYGYTFGSGTRLTVV.

The J gene is TRBJ1-4, the V gene TRBV19; 7 nucleotides align to TRBD1. CDR1 and CDR2 (germline): LNHDA, SQIVND (reference sequence). V shed 9 bases, J shed 8 bases, and the junction held 3 bases outside the gene matches. The CDR3 runs 11 residues. The CDR3 coding sequence is TGTGCCAGCCGCAGGGGGGAAAAACTGTTTTTT. Its protein product is CASRRGEKLFF.

There are a few counts of this clone. The rearrangement links TRBV30 to TRBJ1-1, with 8 positions matching TRBD1. CDR1 and CDR2 from the germline V gene are GTSNPN and SVGIG (reference sequence). The CDR3 is 13 residues long. The junction had 6 bases not matched to a gene; V was cut back by 3 bases and J by 6 bases. CDR3 residues: CAWSVGQGSEAFF. For the CDR3, the DNA is TGTGCCTGGAGCGTAGGACAGGGCTCTGAAGCTTTCTTT.

V usage is TRBV20-1 and J usage is TRBJ2-5; TRBD2 aligns across 11 bases. Germline V gives CDR1 DFQATT, CDR2 SNEGSKA (reference sequence). V lost 3 bases and J lost 3; bases outside the gene matches: 3. The CDR3 contains 14 residues. In DNA form, the CDR3 reads TGCAGTGCTAGTACTAGCGGGAGAAAAGAGACCCAGTACTTC. Protein sequence: CSASTSGRKETQYF.

In this sample, this clone turned up once. The chain carries TRBV6-5 and TRBJ2-3; TRBD2 agrees at 9 bases. The J segment lost 2 bases and the V segment lost 4 bases, leaving 7 bases of the junction unmatched. This CDR3 region has 16 residues. The germline V gene has CDR1 MNHEY and CDR2 SVGAGI. The DNA for the CDR3 is TGTGCCAGCAGTTTAACATTAGCGGGGGTCACAGATACGCAGTATTTT. It yields the protein CASSLTLAGVTDTQYF.

The chain couples TRBV2 to TRBJ1-1; D perhaps matches TRBD1 (5 bases). V dropped 6 bases and J dropped 5 bases, with 10 bases sitting between them. Per the germline V gene, CDR1 is SNHLY and CDR2 is FYNNEI. The CDR3 is made up of 12 amino acids. The CDR3 region has the DNA TGTGCCAGCAGACCAGACAGAACTGAAGCTTTCTTT. It specifies CASRPDRTEAFF.

The chain has TRBV6-5 and TRBJ1-2, with 9 positions matching TRBD1. The trim removed 6 bases at V and 5 bases at J, leaving 4 bases unmatched. Looked up from germline, CDR1 is MNHEY and CDR2 is SVGAGI. The CDR3 is 13 residues long. Written as DNA, the CDR3 is TGTGCCAGCAGACTACAGGGGGCGTATGGCTACACCTTC. It is translated as CASRLQGAYGYTF.